These 6 T cell receptor beta chains were sequenced from one sample in a study of cytotoxic CD8 clonotypes in ibrutinib-treated CLL. Some clones are missing from TCRdb's copy, which holds only in-frame ones; the method was immunoSEQ multiplex PCR. Counted here are around 200,000 clones, roughly 73% occurring once; the ten biggest clones make up 10% to 12%. Sequencing used PBMCs, obtained after 12 months of ibrutinib treatment. These receptor sequences come from a human donor with chronic lymphocytic leukemia.

A word on this clone: Since no conserved phenylalanine or tryptophan closes the CDR3, a read error is the likely cause. This chain uses TRBV4-1 with TRBJ1-2; 7 bases fit TRBD1. Germline V lookup: CDR1 MGHRA, CDR2 YSYEKL. V was pared by 3 bases and J by 4 bases, with 5 bases of the junction left unmatched. The CDR3 extends over 14 amino acids. The CDR3 coding sequence is TGCGCCAGCAGCCACCCCGGGACAGTCTATGGCTACACCCTC. Residues: CASSHPGTVYGYTL.

The J gene is TRBJ1-3, the V gene TRBV11-2, with D perhaps TRBD1 (5 bases). Between the trimmed V and J ends, which lost 2 bases and 4 bases, there was a span of 15 bases. In germline, CDR1 is SGHAT, CDR2 FQNNGV. This CDR3 region has 16 residues. The CDR3 coding sequence is TGTGCCAGCAGCTTACGTTTCAGGGAGGCCGGAAACACCATATATTTT. It codes for CASSLRFREAGNTIYF.

This clone has a single count. The chain joins TRBV27 to TRBJ1-6; D call uncertain. Germline V lookup: CDR1 MNHEY, CDR2 SMNVEV (reference sequence). The length of the CDR3 is 16 residues. The V end was cut by 3 bases, the J end by 1 base, with 10 bases between. CDR3: CASSFKTSSYNSPLHF. Here the CDR3 DNA reads TGTGCCAGCAGTTTTAAAACAAGTTCCTATAATTCACCCCTCCACTTT.

The rearrangement links TRBV4-1 to TRBJ2-1, with 9 bases matching TRBD1. The V gene end was trimmed by 1 base and the J gene end by 4 bases; junction bases not matched to a gene: 5. The CDR3 runs 16 residues. Germline CDR1 is MGHRA and CDR2 is YSYEKL. The CDR3 is CASSQVGTGTYNEQFF. CDR3 DNA: TGCGCCAGCAGCCAAGTCGGGACAGGGACGTACAATGAGCAGTTCTTC.

The chain joins TRBV6-1 to TRBJ2-3; D unclear. The CDR3 is made up of 15 amino acids. The germline V gene encodes CDR1 MNHNS and CDR2 SASEGT. V dropped 6 bases and J dropped 2 bases, with 15 bases sitting between them. In nucleotides, the CDR3 is TGTGCCAGCAGAGAGGACCTTTCCCTCACAGATACGCAGTATTTT. Its protein is CASREDLSLTDTQYF.

The rearrangement uses TRBV7-9 and TRBJ2-5, with 8 bases that match TRBD2. CDR1 SEHNR and CDR2 FQNEAQ come from the germline V gene (reference sequence). V shed 1 base, J shed 0 bases, and the junction held 4 bases outside the gene matches. The CDR3 runs 16 residues. CDR3 residues: CASSLVASGYQETQYF. CDR3 in DNA: TGTGCCAGCAGCTTAGTGGCTAGCGGGTACCAAGAGACCCAGTACTTC.